One sample yielded the 29 T cell receptor beta chains listed below, sequenced in a study of cytotoxic CD8 clonotypes in ibrutinib-treated CLL. Here immunoSEQ multiplex PCR was the method, and the copy in TCRdb shows in-frame clones only, minus some. This sample yields roughly 330,000 clones, of which roughly two thirds are seen a single time; roughly 6% belongs to the top ten. The sample consisted of PBMCs, taken after 36 months of ibrutinib treatment. Receptor source: a human donor with chronic lymphocytic leukemia.

In its sample, this clone was seen a few times. The CDR3 sequence is CASSGPSGNSPLHF. CDR3 nucleotide sequence: TGTGCCAGCAGTGGTCCCTCGGGTAATTCACCCCTCCACTTT. This sequence joins TRBV25-1 and TRBJ1-6; D not resolved. Trimming left V 4 bases short and J 6 bases short, with 10 bases between. Germline V gives CDR1 MGHDK, CDR2 SYGVNS. There are 14 residues in the CDR3.

The chain carries TRBV6-5 and TRBJ1-1, with D possibly being TRBD1 (6 bases). The length of the CDR3 is 13 residues. The V and J ends lost 5 bases and 7 bases respectively, with 14 bases between them. The germline CDR1 and CDR2 sequences are MNHEY and SVGAGI. As DNA, the CDR3 is TGTGCCAGCAGTGGCGGACAGTCGATTGAAGCTTTCTTT. Residues: CASSGGQSIEAFF.

This chain joins TRBV29-1 and TRBJ1-4; D gene unclear. The CDR3 runs to 13 residues. Looked up from germline, CDR1 is SQVTM and CDR2 is ANQGSEA. Trimming stripped 4 bases from V and 2 bases from J, with 8 bases between. CDR3 nucleotide sequence: TGCAGCGTTGTATTCAGGACTAATGAAAAACTGTTTTTT. Translation: CSVVFRTNEKLFF.

A few counts support this clone. The chain carries TRBV28 and TRBJ1-5, with D hard to call. This CDR3 is built from 13 residues. Germline CDR1 reads MDHEN; CDR2 reads SYDVKM. Trimming removed 5 bases from V and 7 bases from J, with 12 bases in between. CDR3 protein: CASSRLTWQPQHF. In DNA form, the CDR3 reads TGTGCCAGCAGTCGACTCACATGGCAGCCCCAGCATTTT. Filled out from reference TRBV28 and TRBJ1-5, the complete variable domain reads DVKVTQSSRYLVKRTGEKVFLECVQDMDHENMFWYRQDPGLGLRLIYFSYDVKMKEKGDIPEGYSVSREKKERFSLILESASTNQTSMYLCASSRLTWQPQHFGDGTRLSIL.

This chain uses TRBV27 with TRBJ2-7; 13 bases are a match to TRBD2. This CDR3 comprises 16 residues. The J segment lost 6 bases and the V segment lost 6 bases, leaving 11 bases of the junction unmatched. Germline loops: CDR1 MNHEY, CDR2 SMNVEV (reference sequence). The CDR3 bases are TGTGCCAGCAGCCCTCAGGGACTAGCGGGGACGGGCGAGCAGTACTTC. It translates to CASSPQGLAGTGEQYF.

This clone was recorded a few times. The chain has TRBV5-1 and TRBJ2-1; D is perhaps TRBD2 (6 bases). Trimming removed 3 bases at V and 8 bases at J, with 12 bases between. Germline V lookup: CDR1 SGHRS, CDR2 YFSETQ. The CDR3 covers 13 residues. This CDR3 reads CASSSRGSHEQFF. Written as DNA, the CDR3 is TGCGCCAGCAGCTCTCGGGGGTCTCATGAGCAGTTCTTC.

The chain joins TRBV28 to TRBJ2-7, with unresolved D. Germline CDR1 is MDHEN and CDR2 is SYDVKM. The CDR3 sequence is 13 residues long. V was cut by 3 bases and J by 3 bases, with 9 bases left in between. The CDR3 DNA sequence: TGTGCCAGCAGTTTTAGTCCTATCTACGAGCAGTACTTC. The encoded protein is CASSFSPIYEQYF.

The chain is built from TRBV28 and TRBJ2-3; 8 nucleotides match TRBD1. The CDR3 consists of 16 residues. CDR1 and CDR2 (germline): MDHEN, SYDVKM. The ends lost 5 bases at V and 4 bases at J; junction bases unmatched: 11. The CDR3 reads CASSRWFGQGADTQYF. In DNA form, the CDR3 reads TGTGCCAGCAGTCGGTGGTTCGGACAGGGAGCAGATACGCAGTATTTT.

The genes are TRBV7-4 and TRBJ1-6; D is undetermined. CDR3 length: 18 residues. Germline CDR1 reads SGHVT; CDR2 reads SQSDAQ. V was cut by 2 bases and J by 0 bases, with 14 bases left in between. The CDR3 coding sequence is TGTGCCAGCAGCTTAACCCCCCTAGGGAGCTCCTATAATTCACCCCTCCACTTT. Translated, it gives CASSLTPLGSSYNSPLHF.

This rearrangement joins TRBV27 to TRBJ2-5; TRBD1 agrees at 9 bases. This CDR3 contains 14 residues. V was clipped by 8 bases and J by 5 bases; unmatched bases: 9. The germline gives CDR1 MNHEY, CDR2 SMNVEV (reference sequence). The CDR3 DNA is TGTGCCAGCTACAGGGGGCCTGTAGGTGAGACCCAGTACTTC. It translates to CASYRGPVGETQYF.

This chain connects TRBV4-2 to TRBJ2-2, with 10 bases fitting TRBD1. Per the germline V gene, CDR1 is LGHNA and CDR2 is YNFKEQ. The CDR3 is 16 amino acids. The J segment lost 8 bases and the V segment lost 4 bases, leaving 10 bases of the junction unmatched. The CDR3 bases are TGTGCCAGCAGCCCGGAAGGGACAGGGGTTTGGGGGGAGCTGTTTTTT. It encodes CASSPEGTGVWGELFF.

The chain combines TRBV11-2 with TRBJ2-1, with D unresolved. V was clipped by 2 bases and J by 6 bases, with 11 bases between them. Germline loops: CDR1 SGHAT, CDR2 FQNNGV. There are 14 residues in the CDR3. CDR3 protein: CASSLTGPLNEQFF. Here the CDR3 DNA reads TGTGCCAGCAGCTTAACGGGCCCCCTCAATGAGCAGTTCTTC.

This clone appeared a few times. This chain links TRBV19 with TRBJ2-3, with TRBD2 matching over 7 bases. The CDR3 contains 15 residues. V was clipped by 5 bases and J by 3 bases; unmatched bases: 8. Germline loops: CDR1 LNHDA, CDR2 SQIVND (reference sequence). As DNA, the CDR3 is TGTGCCAGTAGTCGTGCGGGGGAGCCGACAGATACGCAGTATTTT. This codes for CASSRAGEPTDTQYF.

This clone was seen a few times. The J gene is TRBJ1-1, the V gene TRBV15; no clear D gene. V dropped 2 bases and J dropped 4 bases, with 14 bases sitting between them. This CDR3 has 15 amino acids. Looked up from germline, CDR1 is LNHNV and CDR2 is YYDKDF (reference sequence). The chain's CDR3 is CATSRFATLGTEAFF. CDR3 nucleotide sequence: TGTGCCACCAGCAGATTCGCCACACTAGGCACTGAAGCTTTCTTT. Complete variable domain (other parts from reference TRBV15 and TRBJ1-1): DAMVIQNPRYQVTQFGKPVTLSCSQTLNHNVMYWYQQKSSQAPKLLFHYYDKDFNNEADTPDNFQSRRPNTSFCFLDIRSPGLGDTAMYLCATSRFATLGTEAFFGQGTRLTVV.

The chain employs TRBV10-3 and TRBJ2-3; either TRBD1 or TRBD2 may supply D (5 bases each). This CDR3 region has 13 residues. The germline V gene encodes CDR1 ENHRY and CDR2 SYGVKD. Trimming shortened V by 10 bases and J by 2 bases, and 13 bases separated the two germline ends. CDR3 sequence (DNA): TGTGCCAACCGGGACCCAGCCACAGATACGCAGTATTTT. Amino acid sequence: CANRDPATDTQYF.

The CDR3 protein is CASSHKTGRPYEQYF. In DNA form, the CDR3 reads TGTGCCAGCTCACATAAGACAGGGAGGCCCTACGAGCAGTACTTC. J is TRBJ2-7 and V is TRBV18; weak D call: TRBD1 (7 bases). The CDR3 has 15 residues. CDR1 and CDR2 from the germline V gene are KGHSH and LQKENI. V was trimmed by 4 bases and J by 2 bases, leaving 15 bases between them.

A note on this clone: The DNA is left out, because the CDR3 cannot be placed on it with certainty; the CDR3 is given as TCRdb lists it. The CDR3 is CASSSSGAGMWEQYF. The gene calls are TRBV27 and TRBJ2-7. The CDR3 is made up of 15 amino acids, end residues included. Germline CDR1 MNHEY, CDR2 SMNVEV (reference sequence).

The DNA of the CDR3 is TGTGCCAGCAGCTCGCGCCTGGAGGGCAGGACCACAGATACGCAGTATTTT. This encodes CASSSRLEGRTTDTQYF. The chain employs TRBV11-2 and TRBJ2-3; TRBD2 might be the D (6 bases). The V gene lost 4 bases and the J gene lost 2 bases, with 19 bases spanning the gap. The CDR3 is made up of 17 amino acids. Germline CDR1 and CDR2: SGHAT and FQNNGV.

V gene TRBV5-1 combines with J gene TRBJ2-3; D unresolved. Per germline, CDR1 SGHRS and CDR2 YFSETQ. The CDR3 spans 15 residues. V gave up 0 bases and J gave up 1 base, with 9 bases separating them. CDR3 sequence: CASSLGGRGTDTQYF. The CDR3 region has the DNA TGCGCCAGCAGCTTGGGTGGCAGAGGCACAGATACGCAGTATTTT.

V gene TRBV10-2 combines with J gene TRBJ2-1, with D maybe TRBD2 (6 bases). V lost 9 bases and J lost 9, with 15 bases in between. Germline lookup yields CDR1 WSHSY and CDR2 SAAADI. The length of the CDR3 is 12 residues. The CDR3 loop reads CASTRGTFEQFF. CDR3 DNA: TGCGCCAGTACCCGCGGGACGTTTGAGCAGTTCTTC.

The chain couples TRBV21-1 to TRBJ2-7; the table names TRBD2, a call not compared with the DNA. TRBV21-1 is a pseudogene locus. CDR3 length: 13 amino acids. CDR3 nucleotides: TGTGCCAGCATAACCGGGGATTCCTACGAGCAGTACTTC. Translated: CASITGDSYEQYF.

This sequence joins TRBV29-1 and TRBJ1-1; 8 nucleotides match TRBD1. This CDR3 spans 15 amino acids. CDR1 is SQVTM, CDR2 ANQGSEA, per germline. V dropped 6 bases and J dropped 0; count of bases not matched to a gene: 9. In DNA, the CDR3 is TGCAGCGTCCCAGACAGGGGATACATGAACACTGAAGCTTTCTTT. As protein: CSVPDRGYMNTEAFF.

This chain uses TRBV5-1 with TRBJ1-3; 9 nucleotides agree with TRBD1. The V gene's germline CDR1 is SGHRS and CDR2 YFSETQ. V was clipped by 4 bases and J by 2 bases; unmatched bases: 13. The CDR3 runs 18 residues. CDR3 residues: CASSDHRGDRVTGNTIYF. The CDR3, as DNA: TGCGCCAGCAGCGACCACCGGGGGGACAGGGTGACTGGAAACACCATATATTTT.

CDR3: CASNRGNTQYF. CDR3 DNA sequence: TGCGCCAGCAACAGGGGAAATACGCAGTATTTT. The chain has TRBV4-3 and TRBJ2-3, with 7 positions matching TRBD1. Trimming removed 7 bases from V and 7 bases from J; junction bases left unmatched: 2. The CDR3 sequence is 11 residues long. Germline V lookup: CDR1 LGHNA, CDR2 YSLEER.

This clone was counted a few times. The rearrangement links TRBV6-5 to TRBJ2-7; 8 positions match TRBD1. V trimming: 2 bases; J trimming: 2 bases; junction bases outside the gene matches: 2. Germline CDR1 and CDR2: MNHEY and SVGAGI. The CDR3 sequence is 14 residues long. CDR3 bases: TGTGCCAGCAGTTACGGACAGGGTACCTACGAGCAGTACTTC. Protein sequence: CASSYGQGTYEQYF.

The V and J genes are TRBV29-1 and TRBJ1-1; D might be TRBD1 (5 bases). V lost 4 bases and J lost 3, with 21 bases in between. Germline V gene sequence: CDR1 SQVTM, CDR2 ANQGSEA. CDR3 length equals 16 residues. The CDR3 sequence: CSVVAVQGYGDTEAFF. The CDR3 nucleotides read TGCAGCGTTGTTGCGGTTCAGGGTTATGGGGACACTGAAGCTTTCTTT.

The V call is TRBV28, the J call TRBJ1-2; 7 bases are a match to TRBD1. The CDR3 is made up of 13 amino acids. Per the germline V gene, CDR1 is MDHEN and CDR2 is SYDVKM. V lost 5 bases, J lost 2 bases, and 2 bases stayed unmatched. The CDR3 DNA sequence: TGTGCCAGCAGTGCAGGGGGGAACTATGGCTACACCTTC. Its protein product is CASSAGGNYGYTF.

This clone appeared a few times. The chain uses TRBV5-8 and TRBJ2-3; 8 bases agree with TRBD2. CDR1 is SGHTS and CDR2 is YDEGEE in the germline V gene. Losses at the gene ends were 5 bases for V and 0 bases for J; bases not matched to a gene: 5. The CDR3 length is 15 residues. Written as DNA, the CDR3 is TGTGCCAGCAGGCGGGAGGCCGTTAGCACAGATACGCAGTATTTT. Translation: CASRREAVSTDTQYF. The full variable domain, completed using reference TRBV5-8 and TRBJ2-3, is EAGVTQSPTHLIKTRGQQATLRCSPISGHTSVYWYQQALGLGLQFLLWYDEGEERNRGNFPPRFSGRQFPNYSSELNVNALELEDSALYLCASRREAVSTDTQYFGPGTRLTVL.

CDR3 sequence (DNA): TGTGCCATCAGTGAGTCCCAGGGCACTGAAGCTTTCTTT. Its protein product is CAISESQGTEAFF. The genes are TRBV10-3 and TRBJ1-1; the D gene is possibly TRBD1 (5 bases). This CDR3 contains 13 residues. V lost 0 bases to trimming and J lost 4 bases, with 6 bases between them. CDR1 ENHRY and CDR2 SYGVKD come from the germline V gene.